A single sample is the source of the 2 T cell receptor beta chains below, sequenced in a study of glioma-infiltrating T cells after dendritic cell vaccination (dated by TCRdb to 2016 to 2017). Receptor amplification or capture employed the immunoSEQ multiplex PCR assay. TCRdb re-hosts the immuneACCESS table, in-frame sequences only. Its copies lack some clones; in the studies checked, an unresolved V gene accounts for under half of them, and the cause for the rest is not known. For this sample there are about 92,000 clones; approximately 90% appear just once. The biggest ten clones account for 15% to 19% of the sample. Sample: blood, taken before dendritic cell vaccination. All receptors derive from a human donor with glioblastoma.

This chain connects TRBV5-1 to TRBJ2-1; D ambiguous. Per germline, CDR1 SGHRS and CDR2 YFSETQ. Trimming took off 0 bases at V and 5 bases at J, with 3 bases between the two ends. CDR3 length: 12 residues. The DNA for the CDR3 is TGCGCCAGCAGCTTGGGAGACAATGAGCAGTTCTTC. Translated: CASSLGDNEQFF.

The gene calls are TRBV7-7 and TRBJ2-5; 8 nucleotides align to TRBD2. The V gene's germline CDR1 is SSHAT and CDR2 FNYEAQ (reference sequence). The CDR3 has 14 residues. V was pared by 5 bases and J by 2 bases, with 4 bases of the junction left unmatched. The CDR3 sequence: CASSKTSAQETQYF. The DNA for the CDR3 is TGTGCCAGCAGCAAGACTAGCGCTCAAGAGACCCAGTACTTC. Complete variable domain (other parts from reference TRBV7-7 and TRBJ2-5): GAGVSQSPRYKVTKRGQDVTLRCDPISSHATLYWYQQALGQGPEFLTYFNYEAQPDKSGLPSDRFSAERPEGSISTLTIQRTEQRDSAMYRCASSKTSAQETQYFGPGTRLLVL.